This T cell receptor beta chain was obtained from a study of STAT3 mutations in large granular lymphocyte leukemia. V was shortened by 7 bases and J by 3 bases, with 10 bases between the two germline ends. CDR3 length equals 12 residues. Germline values: CDR1 MNHEY, CDR2 SVGAGI. Data came from immunoSEQ multiplex PCR; TCRdb stores just in-frame clones and leaves some out. The sample yields 5,500 to 7,500 clones, roughly 36% seen once. Overall study findings and caveats: Every T-LGLL patient had at least one immunodominant TCRbeta clonotype.

This clone appeared a few times. The antigen is unknown. Sequences were obtained from peripheral blood mononuclear cells. This TCR came from a woman aged 40 to 49 with T-cell large granular lymphocyte leukemia. Some clones in this sample may be carry-over from other donors' samples. This chain links TRBV6-5 with TRBJ2-7; the D call may be TRBD1 or TRBD2 (5 bases each). CDR3 residues: CASIGADYEQYF. The DNA of the CDR3 is TGTGCCAGCATCGGGGCCGACTACGAGCAGTACTTC.